These T cell receptor beta chains were read from a single sample in a study of memory CD4+ T cells and cytomegalovirus serostatus. Libraries were prepared by immunoSEQ multiplex PCR; TCRdb keeps only in-frame clonotypes and omits some of them. Of 50,000 or so clones in the sample, 65% to 85% were seen once. The sequenced material came from memory CD4+ T cells from blood. The source is an adult in good health and CMV-seronegative. CDR3s include the opening cysteine and the closing phenylalanine or tryptophan. Fields, in order: clone size, V gene, D gene, J gene, CDR3 DNA, CDR3 protein. A D gene is named only where the DNA matches it firmly. Clone size, where shown, is once, few, many, or a class for clones that have expanded.

>once|TRBV6-1|.|TRBJ2-5
TGTGCCAGCAGTGCGAACTGGGACCCTGCGGAGACCCAGTACTTC
CASSANWDPAETQYF
>.|TRBV6-5|TRBD2|TRBJ2-3
TGTGCCAGCAGTAAACTAGCGGGGGGCAAAGATACGCAGTATTTT
CASSKLAGGKDTQYF
>.|TRBV7-8|TRBD1|TRBJ2-5
TGTGCCAGCAGCACAGGACAGGGCCTCGGGAAAGAGACCCAGTACTTC
CASSTGQGLGKETQYF
>.|TRBV10-3|TRBD2|TRBJ2-2
TGTGCCATCAAACAGGGACTAGCGGAAAACACCGGGGAGCTGTTTTTT
CAIKQGLAENTGELFF
>few|TRBV4-3|.|TRBJ1-2
TGCGCCAGCAGCCAAGATTTAGGGGCAGGAAACTATGGCTACACCTTC
CASSQDLGAGNYGYTF
>.|TRBV4-3|TRBD2|TRBJ2-5
TGCGCCAGCAGCCAAGGGGAGGGGAGGCAAGAGACCCAGTACTTC
CASSQGEGRQETQYF
>.|TRBV4-2|TRBD2|TRBJ2-7
TGTGCCAGCAGCCAATCGGGACTAGCGGGGATCTCCTACGAGCAGTACTTC
CASSQSGLAGISYEQYF
>.|TRBV5-6|TRBD1|TRBJ1-4
TGTGCCAGCAGCCAGACAGGGGGCATTAATGAAAAACTGTTTTTT
CASSQTGGINEKLFF
>.|TRBV5-1|TRBD1|TRBJ2-7
TGCGCCAGCAGCTCGACAGGGGAGGCCGAGCAGTACTTC
CASSSTGEAEQYF
>.|TRBV19|.|TRBJ1-1
TGTGCCAGTACCAAAAGGACTGAAGCTTTCTTT
CASTKRTEAFF
>.|TRBV27|TRBD2|TRBJ2-7
TGTGCCAGCAAGCGGGGGGTTCTTTCCGAGCAGTACTTC
CASKRGVLSEQYF
>.|TRBV30|.|TRBJ2-3
TGTGCCTGGAGGGGGATGCGAGATACGCAGTATTTT
CAWRGMRDTQYF
>few|TRBV15|.|TRBJ1-2
TGTGCCACCAGCAGAGTATTCGGGATGGGTGGCTATGGCTACACCTTC
CATSRVFGMGGYGYTF
>.|TRBV7-6|.|TRBJ2-1
TGTGCCAGCAGCTCCCGGCCCGCCAATGAGCAGTTCTTC
CASSSRPANEQFF
>.|TRBV5-1|.|TRBJ2-7
TGCGCCAGCAGCTTGTTCCCGGGCTACGAGCAGTACTTC
CASSLFPGYEQYF
>.|TRBV19|.|TRBJ1-5
TGTGCCAGTATTTCGTTTGGAGGGTTTGGCAATCAGCCCCAGCATTTT
CASISFGGFGNQPQHF
>.|TRBV27|.|TRBJ2-3
TGTGCCAGCAGTTCCAAACAGGGCACAGATACGCAGTATTTT
CASSSKQGTDTQYF
>.|TRBV4-2|TRBD1|TRBJ1-1
TGTGCCAGCAGCCAAAGTGACAGGGGGAGGGACACTGAAGCTTTCTTT
CASSQSDRGRDTEAFF
>.|TRBV15|TRBD1|TRBJ2-3
TGTGCCACCAGCAGAGGTGGACAGGGGGCAGATACGCAGTATTTT
CATSRGGQGADTQYF
>.|TRBV13|.|TRBJ2-1
TGTGCCAGCAGCTTAGGCCGCGGGCTAGCCATCTCGGGTGAGCAGTTCTTC
CASSLGRGLAISGEQFF
>few|TRBV28|TRBD1|TRBJ1-2
TGTGCCAGCAGTGGAGGGGGCGACTATGGCTACACCTTC
CASSGGGDYGYTF
>.|TRBV10-3|.|TRBJ2-7
TGTGCCCCCGGCGGGTACTGGGGGTACGAGCAGTACTTC
CAPGGYWGYEQYF
>.|TRBV5-1|TRBD1|TRBJ1-1
TGCGCCAGCAGCAAGACAGGGCGGAGGGTGTGGACTGAAGCTTTCTTT
CASSKTGRRVWTEAFF
>.|TRBV6-5|.|TRBJ1-2
TGTGCCAGCAGTTACCGGAGCGGGCCTAATGGCTACACCTTC
CASSYRSGPNGYTF
>.|TRBV7-2|.|TRBJ2-5
TGTGCCAGCAGCTTAGCTCGTAGGAACCAAGAGACCCAGTACTTC
CASSLARRNQETQYF
>.|TRBV7-2|.|TRBJ1-1
TGTGCCAGCAGCTTTGACAGCCTGAACACTGAAGCTTTCTTT
CASSFDSLNTEAFF
>.|TRBV19|.|TRBJ1-3
TGTGCCAGTAGTTCCCCTCTACAGGGCTACCGAAACACCATATATTTT
CASSSPLQGYRNTIYF
>.|TRBV2|TRBD1|TRBJ1-6
TGTGCCAGCAGTCGCATTCAGGGGGATTCACCCCTCCACTTT
CASSRIQGDSPLHF
>.|TRBV30|.|TRBJ2-7
TGTGCCTGGAGTGTACGCGCAGTTGGCGAGCAGTACTTC
CAWSVRAVGEQYF
>.|TRBV2|TRBD2|TRBJ2-3
TGTGTTCGGACTAGCGGGGGGTCTAGCACAGATACGCAGTATTTT
CVRTSGGSSTDTQYF
>.|TRBV18|TRBD1|TRBJ1-1
TGTGCCACCACTCCGGGACAGGGGGAAAAAGCTTTCTTT
CATTPGQGEKAFF
>.|TRBV6-1|TRBD1|TRBJ1-2
TGTGCCAGCAGTGAAGCGACAGGGATAAGGAAGAGCTATGGCTACACCTTC
CASSEATGIRKSYGYTF
>.|TRBV4-1|.|TRBJ2-2
TGCGCCAGCAGCCAACACGGGACCGGGGAGCTGTTTTTT
CASSQHGTGELFF
>.|TRBV7-9|.|TRBJ2-2
TGTGCCAGCAGCTTAGTCGTCTCGACAGGCCGGTCGACCGGGGAGCTGTTTTTT
CASSLVVSTGRSTGELFF
>.|TRBV28|TRBD1|TRBJ2-3
TGTGCCAGCAGTAGAACAGGGGCAGATACGCAGTATTTT
CASSRTGADTQYF
>.|TRBV5-8|.|TRBJ1-1
TGTGCCAGCAGCTCGCACCAAGGGGCGCGAACTGAAGCTTTCTTT
CASSSHQGARTEAFF
>.|TRBV28|.|TRBJ1-5
TGTGCCAGCAGTTTATGGGAGGTCCCCTCCAATCAGCCCCAGCATTTT
CASSLWEVPSNQPQHF
>.|TRBV11-2|.|TRBJ2-3
TGTGCCAGCAGCCCCTCCGCCACCGCCTCCACAGATACGCAGTATTTT
CASSPSATASTDTQYF
>.|TRBV6-6|TRBD1|TRBJ2-4
TGTGCCAGCAGGGACAGGAAGGACATTCAGTACTTC
CASRDRKDIQYF
>.|TRBV7-9|.|TRBJ2-5
TGTGCCAGCAGCTTCCTGGGGGCAGGGGGGCAAGAGACCCAGTACTTC
CASSFLGAGGQETQYF
>.|TRBV7-2|.|TRBJ2-2
TGTGCCAGCAGCCCCCCGGGACTCGGCACCGGGGAGCTGTTTTTT
CASSPPGLGTGELFF
>.|TRBV5-1|.|TRBJ1-5
TGCGCCAGCAGCAGGGACAGCAATCAGCCCCAGCATTTT
CASSRDSNQPQHF
>.|TRBV6-1|.|TRBJ1-5
TGTGCCAGTACTGAGGGGCTCAATCAGCCCCAGCATTTT
CASTEGLNQPQHF
>.|TRBV25-1|.|TRBJ1-4
TGTGCCAGCAGTGATGTCCGAGGAGCAACTAATGAAAAACTGTTTTTT
CASSDVRGATNEKLFF
>.|TRBV6-5|.|TRBJ1-2
TGTGCCAGCATCTCTTTCGGGTCCCGCGGCTACACCTTC
CASISFGSRGYTF